These 10 T cell receptor beta chains originate from one sample sequenced in a study of blood T cell repertoires in COVID-19. Profiled with immunoSEQ multiplex PCR; TCRdb holds only in-frame clones, not every one. The top ten clones hold less than 4.5% of a sample with some 130,000 clones, 79% of them seen once. Specimen: peripheral blood. The receptors shown here come from a man aged 60 to 69 with acute or convalescent COVID-19.

In nucleotides, the CDR3 is TGTGCCTGGAGAAGACCACAGGGGGCCTACGAGCAGTACTTC. Its translation: CAWRRPQGAYEQYF. This rearrangement joins TRBV30 to TRBJ2-7; 8 nucleotides agree with TRBD1. The CDR3 extends over 14 amino acids. CDR1 and CDR2 from the germline V gene are GTSNPN and SVGIG (reference sequence). The J segment lost 2 bases and the V segment lost 3 bases, leaving 6 bases of the junction unmatched.

The rearrangement links TRBV4-2 to TRBJ2-1; TRBD2 matches at 9 bases. This CDR3 comprises 16 residues. V lost 6 bases to trimming and J lost 6 bases; unmatched junction nucleotides: 12. CDR1 LGHNA and CDR2 YNFKEQ come from the germline V gene. CDR3 in amino acids: CASSPSSSGIGNEQFF. The CDR3 DNA is TGTGCCAGCAGTCCAAGTTCTAGCGGGATTGGCAATGAGCAGTTCTTC.

V gene TRBV6-5 combines with J gene TRBJ1-2, with D unclear. The CDR3 is made up of 15 amino acids. From germline, CDR1 is MNHEY and CDR2 SVGAGI. V was cut by 6 bases and J by 3 bases, with 17 bases left in between. CDR3 amino acids: CASSAQKGGHYGYTF. CDR3 nucleotide sequence: TGTGCCAGCAGCGCTCAAAAGGGAGGACACTATGGCTACACCTTC.

The chain uses TRBV6-5 and TRBJ1-2; D is possibly TRBD1 (5 bases). Trimming removed 4 bases at V and 7 bases at J, with 7 bases between. This CDR3 is 11 amino acids long. From germline, CDR1 is MNHEY and CDR2 SVGAGI. CDR3 nucleotide sequence: TGTGCCAGCAGTTCAGGGTTTGGCTACACCTTC. Translating it yields CASSSGFGYTF.

The rearrangement joins TRBV6-5 to TRBJ2-2; 11 nucleotides match TRBD2. V was pared by 4 bases and J by 6 bases, with 4 bases of the junction left unmatched. Germline CDR1 reads MNHEY; CDR2 reads SVGAGI. This CDR3 contains 15 residues. CDR3 coding DNA: TGTGCCAGCAGTTCTAGCGGGAGGACGTCCGGGGAGCTGTTTTTT. Translating gives CASSSSGRTSGELFF.

The genes are TRBV19 and TRBJ1-1, with 7 nucleotides matching TRBD1. The CDR3 is 15 residues long. Trimming cost V 3 bases and J 1 base; bases outside gene matches: 5. CDR1 and CDR2 from the germline V gene are LNHDA and SQIVND (reference sequence). DNA of the CDR3: TGTGCCAGTAGTATGGGCAGGGGGAGGAACACTGAAGCTTTCTTT. Amino acid sequence: CASSMGRGRNTEAFF.

The J gene is TRBJ2-4, the V gene TRBV5-1, with D maybe TRBD1 (6 bases). Trimming left V 4 bases short and J 2 bases short, with 13 bases between. The germline gives CDR1 SGHRS, CDR2 YFSETQ. The CDR3 consists of 15 residues. CDR3 protein: CASSRDNNSKNIQYF. The CDR3, as DNA: TGCGCCAGCAGCAGGGACAACAATTCCAAAAACATTCAGTACTTC.

Ten or more counts support this clone. The chain combines TRBV6-4 with TRBJ1-6, with unresolved D. Between the trimmed V and J ends, which lost 4 bases and 3 bases, there was a span of 7 bases. The CDR3 has 14 amino acids. CDR1 and CDR2 from the germline V gene are MRHNA and SNTAGT. The CDR3 sequence is CASSVELYNSPLHF. DNA of the CDR3: TGTGCCAGCAGTGTCGAGCTCTATAATTCACCCCTCCACTTT.

CDR3 in DNA: TGTGCCAGCAGTCCCCACGACAGGGCTAAGTACTTC. This sequence encodes CASSPHDRAKYF. V gene TRBV27 combines with J gene TRBJ2-5; 7 positions match TRBD1. Germline loops: CDR1 MNHEY, CDR2 SMNVEV (reference sequence). The J segment lost 12 bases and the V segment lost 5 bases, leaving 9 bases of the junction unmatched. This CDR3 is 12 amino acids long.

The chain links TRBV19 to TRBJ2-2; 7 positions match TRBD2. V was pared by 3 bases and J by 2 bases, with 3 bases of the junction left unmatched. CDR3 size: 15 residues. The germline V gene encodes CDR1 LNHDA and CDR2 SQIVND (reference sequence). CDR3: CASSMQAGNTGELFF. The CDR3 nucleotides are TGTGCCAGTAGTATGCAAGCGGGAAACACCGGGGAGCTGTTTTTT.